These 5 T cell receptor beta chains originate from one sample sequenced in a study of identical twins. TCRdb used MiXCR to reprocess the 5' RACE reads, holding one entry per CDR3 protein. The table lists 200,000 to 250,000 distinct CDR3 sequences, around 6.6% of them singletons. The same specimen was also included in a second study, on yellow fever vaccine responses in identical twins.

Input material: memory (CD45RO+) T cells sorted from blood. These receptors all come from a young woman in good health.

This clonotype was observed at least ten times. This rearrangement joins TRBV2 to TRBJ2-3; D possibly corresponds to TRBD2 (5 bases). V was pared by 3 bases and J by 9 bases, with 10 bases between. The CDR3 is 12 amino acids. CDR1 is SNHLY, CDR2 FYNNEI, per germline. This CDR3 reads CASSDYGGTQYF. CDR3 nucleotide sequence: TGTGCCAGCAGTGACTATGGCGGGACGCAGTATTTT.

This clonotype has a handful of counts. The chain links TRBV29-1 to TRBJ1-1; the D is unclear. Between the trimmed V and J ends, which lost 7 bases and 1 base, there was a span of 7 bases. This CDR3 is 11 amino acids long. From germline, CDR1 is SQVTM and CDR2 ANQGSEA. CDR3 sequence: CSAGWNTEAFF. Written as DNA, the CDR3 is TGCAGCGCTGGTTGGAACACTGAAGCTTTCTTT.

This clonotype was detected only a few times. V and J are TRBV5-1 and TRBJ1-6, with D unresolved. The V end lost 0 bases, the J end lost 7 bases, and 11 bases lay between the germline ends. The CDR3 is 15 residues long. CDR1 and CDR2 from the germline V gene are SGHRS and YFSETQ. For the CDR3, the DNA is TGCGCCAGCAGCTTGGCCCGAGAGCCGAATTCACCCCTCCACTTT. Its translation: CASSLAREPNSPLHF.

This clonotype came up a few times. The V and J genes are TRBV5-1 and TRBJ2-5; 7 bases line up with TRBD2. Germline V gene data show CDR1 as SGHRS and CDR2 as YFSETQ. CDR3 size: 17 residues. Trimming took 4 bases from V and 6 from J; bases not matched to a gene: 18. The CDR3 spells CASSPRAGEGQVKTQYF. CDR3 bases: TGCGCCAGCAGCCCCCGAGCCGGGGAGGGTCAAGTGAAGACCCAGTACTTC.

This clonotype occurred many times. The chain employs TRBV5-1 and TRBJ1-1; D gene ambiguous. The CDR3 runs 14 residues. Trimming stripped 4 bases from V and 0 bases from J, with 10 bases between. The germline V gene encodes CDR1 SGHRS and CDR2 YFSETQ. The CDR3 region is CASSPSWMNTEAFF. DNA for the CDR3: TGCGCCAGCAGCCCGTCTTGGATGAACACTGAAGCTTTCTTT.